Listed here are 25 T cell receptor beta chains from one sample, sequenced in a study of T cells in Graves' hyperthyroidism and ophthalmopathy. What was amplified from RNA transcripts were TCR beta CDR3 regions. Primed by the HTBI set, a first-round RT-PCR was run on the TCR CDR3. TCRdb redid the calling of the multiplex PCR reads with MiXCR, one entry per CDR3 protein. The sample carries around 360,000 distinct CDR3 sequences, around 15% recorded once. The sample was blood. The receptor source for this set is an older woman with Graves' ophthalmopathy.

The CDR3 coding sequence is TGCAGCGTGAGAACAGCGGGAGGGTACGAGCAGTACTTC. This encodes CSVRTAGGYEQYF. The V call is TRBV29-1, the J call TRBJ2-7; 10 nucleotides line up with TRBD2. CDR1 and CDR2 from the germline V gene are SQVTM and ANQGSEA. This CDR3 region has 13 residues. V dropped 6 bases and J dropped 4; count of bases not matched to a gene: 6.

V usage is TRBV20-1 and J usage is TRBJ2-5; TRBD2 agrees at 7 bases. Germline V lookup: CDR1 DFQATT, CDR2 SNEGSKA (reference sequence). Germline trimming cut 5 bases from V and 4 bases from J; bases unmatched to any gene: 13. CDR3 length equals 15 residues. The CDR3 loop reads CSAQGGSRGGETQYF. The CDR3 nucleotides are TGCAGTGCTCAGGGCGGGAGCCGGGGAGGAGAGACCCAGTACTTC.

This clonotype has only a few counts. The V and J genes are TRBV6-5 and TRBJ2-7; D possibly uses TRBD1 or TRBD2 (5 bases each). Germline V lookup: CDR1 MNHEY, CDR2 SVGAGI. This CDR3 region has 17 residues. V lost 2 bases and J lost 2, with 19 bases in between. CDR3 bases: TGTGCCAGCAGTTACCCCGCGGCGGGTGGGGGTGCCTACGAGCAGTACTTC. It translates to CASSYPAAGGGAYEQYF.

This clonotype was counted ten times or more. The chain joins TRBV2 to TRBJ2-3; a weak D match, TRBD1 (5 bases). The CDR3 is made up of 15 amino acids. V was shortened by 4 bases and J by 0 bases, with 11 bases between the two germline ends. From germline, CDR1 is SNHLY and CDR2 FYNNEI. CDR3 loop: CASSGGRFSTDTQYF. DNA of the CDR3: TGTGCCAGCAGTGGGGGCCGATTTAGCACAGATACGCAGTATTTT.

Comment on this clonotype: Sequence at one end of the junction differs from germline and may be a read error. The V gene is TRBV25-1, the J gene TRBJ2-7, with D perhaps given as TRBD1 or TRBD2 (6 bases each). Germline CDR1 MGHDK, CDR2 SYGVNS. This CDR3 spans 14 amino acids. CDR3 in DNA: TGTGCCAGCAGTGATCCCCAAGGGGGGTACGATGGGGACTTC. This sequence encodes CASSDPQGGYDGDF.

As to this clonotype: A much larger clone differs by one base, so this may be a read error. The chain combines TRBV28 with TRBJ2-1; TRBD1 or TRBD2 may be the D gene (6 bases each). The CDR3 length is 16 residues. CDR1 is MDHEN, CDR2 SYDVKM, per germline. CDR3 in DNA: TGTGCCAGCAGTCCCCCGGGGGCAGTCTCCTTCAATGAGCAGTTCTTC. Amino acid sequence: CASSPPGAVSFNEQFF.

At least ten counts were recorded for this clonotype. V gene TRBV20-1 combines with J gene TRBJ1-1, with a possible D match to TRBD1 (6 bases). V lost 6 bases to trimming and J lost 5 bases, with 19 bases between them. The CDR3 covers 14 residues. From germline, CDR1 is DFQATT and CDR2 SNEGSKA (reference sequence). The CDR3 reads CSALGQTAKTEAFF. In nucleotides, the CDR3 is TGCAGTGCCCTTGGACAGACCGCCAAGACTGAAGCTTTCTTT.

The chain has TRBV5-4 and TRBJ2-1; 9 positions agree with TRBD2. This CDR3 is 16 amino acids long. Per germline, CDR1 SGHNT and CDR2 YYREEE (reference sequence). Unmatched junction bases numbered 14, after V lost 3 bases and J lost 10 bases. In DNA form, the CDR3 reads TGTGCCAGCAGCTCCAGGGTCCTAGCGGGATTGCAGGAGCAGTTCTTC. Translated, it gives CASSSRVLAGLQEQFF.

Ten or more counts support this clonotype. The CDR3 reads CASRVTVAIDTGELFF. DNA for the CDR3: TGTGCCAGCAGGGTCACGGTAGCGATCGACACCGGGGAGCTGTTTTTT. This chain links TRBV2 with TRBJ2-2; D might be TRBD2 (5 bases). Germline CDR1 is SNHLY and CDR2 is FYNNEI. Trimming shortened V by 6 bases and J by 3 bases, and 17 bases separated the two germline ends. This CDR3 contains 16 residues.

The sample holds many counts of this clonotype. The chain couples TRBV28 to TRBJ1-1; D gene ambiguous. The CDR3 extends over 12 amino acids. Deletions cut 4 bases from V and 10 bases from J, with 13 bases between. Germline values: CDR1 MDHEN, CDR2 SYDVKM. CDR3 nucleotide sequence: TGTGCCAGCAGTTCCCGACTGGTCGCAGCTTTCTTT. It codes for CASSSRLVAAFF. Looking up the rest from reference TRBV28 and TRBJ1-1 gives the full variable domain: DVKVTQSSRYLVKRTGEKVFLECVQDMDHENMFWYRQDPGLGLRLIYFSYDVKMKEKGDIPEGYSVSREKKERFSLILESASTNQTSMYLCASSSRLVAAFFGQGTRLTVV.

The chain is built from TRBV5-1 and TRBJ2-5; no firm D call. Per the germline V gene, CDR1 is SGHRS and CDR2 is YFSETQ. V lost 2 bases, J lost 1 base, and 9 bases lay in between. The length of the CDR3 is 14 residues. CDR3 sequence: CASSFEDLQETQYF. The CDR3 nucleotides read TGCGCCAGCAGCTTCGAGGACCTCCAAGAGACCCAGTACTTC.

V is TRBV7-9 and J is TRBJ1-5; no clear D gene. The ends were cut back, 1 base at V and 6 bases at J, with 13 bases in the middle. CDR1 is SEHNR and CDR2 is FQNEAQ in the germline V gene (reference sequence). The CDR3 covers 15 residues. The CDR3 nucleotides are TGTGCCAGCAGCTTAGGGTCAGGTCACAGTCAGCCCCAGCATTTT. It encodes CASSLGSGHSQPQHF.

This clonotype was observed many times. The V call is TRBV11-2, the J call TRBJ2-2, with D hard to call. Germline V gives CDR1 SGHAT, CDR2 FQNNGV. This CDR3 is built from 17 residues. Trimming shortened V by 3 bases and J by 0 bases, and 14 bases separated the two germline ends. The CDR3 DNA sequence: TGTGCCAGCAGCTTTTTACGGCACTCCGCGAACACCGGGGAGCTGTTTTTT. Translating gives CASSFLRHSANTGELFF.

This clonotype was found many times. The chain joins TRBV20-1 to TRBJ2-3; D not resolved. The CDR3 is made up of 13 amino acids. Germline CDR1 is DFQATT and CDR2 is SNEGSKA (reference sequence). V gave up 6 bases and J gave up 4 bases, with 14 bases separating them. This CDR3 reads CSATRWAPDTQYF. The DNA for the CDR3 is TGCAGTGCCACGCGATGGGCCCCAGATACGCAGTATTTT.

There are many counts of this clonotype. The chain joins TRBV3-1 to TRBJ2-2; no clear D. V was cut by 6 bases and J by 6 bases, with 8 bases left in between. Germline V gene lookup returns CDR1 LGHDT and CDR2 YNNKEL (reference sequence). This CDR3 contains 12 residues. The CDR3 spells CASSLTPGELFF. CDR3 DNA sequence: TGTGCCAGCAGTCTTACCCCCGGGGAGCTGTTTTTT.

Many counts were recorded for this clonotype. The chain couples TRBV18 to TRBJ2-7; no reliable D call. Trimming pared 1 base from V and 5 bases from J, leaving 6 bases between. The CDR3 has 12 amino acids. Looked up from germline, CDR1 is KGHSH and CDR2 is LQKENI. The CDR3 region has the DNA TGTGCCAGCTCACCACGTCAACACGAGCAGTACTTC. Its protein is CASSPRQHEQYF.

This clonotype was detected many times. The V gene is TRBV28, the J gene TRBJ2-7; D is unclear. The germline V gene encodes CDR1 MDHEN and CDR2 SYDVKM. V gave up 4 bases and J gave up 3 bases, with 10 bases separating them. CDR3 length equals 13 residues. CDR3 coding DNA: TGTGCCAGCAGTTCCAGACTCGGCTACGAGCAGTACTTC. As protein: CASSSRLGYEQYF. The variable domain in full, with the rest retrieved from reference TRBV28 and TRBJ2-7, is DVKVTQSSRYLVKRTGEKVFLECVQDMDHENMFWYRQDPGLGLRLIYFSYDVKMKEKGDIPEGYSVSREKKERFSLILESASTNQTSMYLCASSSRLGYEQYFGPGTRLTVT.

The chain combines TRBV7-9 with TRBJ2-3; TRBD1 or TRBD2 may be the D gene (6 bases each). CDR3 length: 19 amino acids. Germline V CDR1 and CDR2: SEHNR, FQNEAQ (reference sequence). V was trimmed by 5 bases and J by 4 bases, leaving 28 bases between them. The CDR3 spells CASSARGTGMGTESDTQYF. In DNA, the CDR3 is TGTGCCAGCAGCGCCCGGGGAACAGGGATGGGGACTGAGTCAGATACGCAGTATTTT.

This clonotype has at least ten counts. The gene calls are TRBV6-2 or TRBV6-3 and TRBJ2-1; D perhaps matches TRBD1 (6 bases). The V end was cut by 6 bases, the J end by 6 bases, with 9 bases between. CDR3 length equals 12 residues. Germline V lookup: CDR1 MNHEY, CDR2 SVGEGT. As DNA, the CDR3 is TGTGCCAGCAGAACAGGGAGCAATGAGCAGTTCTTC. This codes for CASRTGSNEQFF.

Many counts were recorded for this clonotype. The V gene is TRBV9, the J gene TRBJ1-1; D unclear. The ends were cut back, 0 bases at V and 3 bases at J, with 6 bases in the middle. The germline V gene encodes CDR1 SGDLS and CDR2 YYNGEE. The CDR3 totals 13 residues. The CDR3 reads CASSVGMDTEAFF. The CDR3 nucleotides read TGTGCCAGCAGCGTAGGTATGGACACTGAAGCTTTCTTT.

This chain uses TRBV29-1 with TRBJ2-1, with 8 bases matching TRBD2. The V gene's germline CDR1 is SQVTM and CDR2 ANQGSEA. This CDR3 is built from 13 residues. Trimming took 6 bases from V and 1 from J; bases not matched to a gene: 2. The CDR3, as DNA: TGCAGCGTCTCTAGCGGGTCCTACAATGAGCAGTTCTTC. Translated: CSVSSGSYNEQFF.

The chain combines TRBV20-1 with TRBJ1-1; the D gene is possibly TRBD1 (6 bases). The CDR3 sequence is 12 residues long. The V gene's germline CDR1 is DFQATT and CDR2 SNEGSKA (reference sequence). The CDR3 here is CRSGHLNTEAFF. The CDR3 nucleotides are TGCAGGTCGGGACACCTGAACACTGAAGCTTTCTTT.

This clonotype showed up just a few times. Mismatch with germline at one junction end may stem from a read error. The chain couples TRBV7-3 to TRBJ2-6, with D possibly matching TRBD1 (5 bases). CDR3 length equals 15 residues. Germline lookup yields CDR1 SGHTA and CDR2 FQGTGA. CDR3 nucleotide sequence: TGTGCCAGCAGCCTCGACAGCTCTGGGGCCAACATCCTGACTTTC. Amino acid sequence: CASSLDSSGANILTF. Looking up the rest from reference TRBV7-3 and TRBJ2-6 gives the full variable domain: GAGVSQTPSNKVTEKGKYVELRCDPISGHTALYWYRQSLGQGPEFLIYFQGTGAADDSGLPNDRFFAVRPEGSVSTLKIQRTERGDSAVYLCASSLDSSGANILTFGAGSRLTVL.

The chain carries TRBV24-1 and TRBJ1-2; 7 positions agree with TRBD1. Germline CDR1 and CDR2: KGHDR and SFDVKD. The V and J ends lost 4 bases and 2 bases, in that order; junction bases with no gene match: 3. The CDR3 sequence is 14 residues long. CDR3 amino acids: CATSEMGQNYGYTF. The CDR3 nucleotides read TGTGCCACCAGTGAGATGGGACAGAACTATGGCTACACCTTC.

This sequence joins TRBV4-2 and TRBJ1-2; no firm D call. This CDR3 has 13 amino acids. Per germline, CDR1 LGHNA and CDR2 YNFKEQ. V was clipped by 0 bases and J by 2 bases, with 4 bases between them. This CDR3 reads CASSQDANYGYTF. The CDR3 DNA reads TGTGCCAGCAGCCAAGACGCCAACTATGGCTACACCTTC.